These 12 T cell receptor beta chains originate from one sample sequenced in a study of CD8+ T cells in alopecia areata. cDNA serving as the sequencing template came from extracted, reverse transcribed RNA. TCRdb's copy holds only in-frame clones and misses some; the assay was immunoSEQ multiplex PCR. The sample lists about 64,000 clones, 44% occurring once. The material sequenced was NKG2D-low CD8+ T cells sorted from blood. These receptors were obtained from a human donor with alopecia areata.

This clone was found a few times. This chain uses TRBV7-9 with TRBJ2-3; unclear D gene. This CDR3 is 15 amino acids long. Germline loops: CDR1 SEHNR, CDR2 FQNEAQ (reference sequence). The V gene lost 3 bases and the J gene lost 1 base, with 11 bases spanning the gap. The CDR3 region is CASSFGNSGTDTQYF. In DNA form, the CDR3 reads TGTGCCAGCAGCTTTGGTAACAGCGGCACAGATACGCAGTATTTT.

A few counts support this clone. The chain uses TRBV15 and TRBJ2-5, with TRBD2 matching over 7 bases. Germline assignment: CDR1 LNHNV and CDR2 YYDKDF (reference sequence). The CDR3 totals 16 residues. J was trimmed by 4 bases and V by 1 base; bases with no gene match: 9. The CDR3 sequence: CATSRGAGRTAETQYF. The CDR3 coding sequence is TGTGCCACCAGCAGAGGGGCCGGGAGGACTGCAGAGACCCAGTACTTC.

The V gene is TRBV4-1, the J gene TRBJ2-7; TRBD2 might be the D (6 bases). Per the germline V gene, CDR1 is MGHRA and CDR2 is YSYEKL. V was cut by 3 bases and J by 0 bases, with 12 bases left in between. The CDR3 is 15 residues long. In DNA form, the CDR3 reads TGCGCCAGCAGCCATACTAGCAGTAACTCCTACGAGCAGTACTTC. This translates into CASSHTSSNSYEQYF.

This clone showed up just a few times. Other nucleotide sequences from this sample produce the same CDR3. CDR3: CSVCTGGGLEQYF. Written as DNA, the CDR3 is TGCAGCGTTTGTACAGGGGGGGGTTTGGAGCAGTACTTC. The V and J genes are TRBV29-1 and TRBJ2-7, with D perhaps matching TRBD1 (8 bases). Germline-derived CDR1 and CDR2 are SQVTM and ANQGSEA. The CDR3 contains 13 residues. Trimming left V 5 bases short and J 7 bases short, with 18 bases between.

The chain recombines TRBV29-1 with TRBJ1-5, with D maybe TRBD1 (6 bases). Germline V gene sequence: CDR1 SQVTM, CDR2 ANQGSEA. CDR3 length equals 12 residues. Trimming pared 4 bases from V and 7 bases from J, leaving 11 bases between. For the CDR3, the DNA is TGCAGCGTTGTTCAGAGGGGGCAGCCCCAGCATTTT. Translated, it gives CSVVQRGQPQHF.

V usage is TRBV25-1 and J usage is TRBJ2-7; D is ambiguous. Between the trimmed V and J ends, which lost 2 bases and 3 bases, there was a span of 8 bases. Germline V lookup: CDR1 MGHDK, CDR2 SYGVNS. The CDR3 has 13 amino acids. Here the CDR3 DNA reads TGTGCCAGCAGTGAAACTCCTAACTACGAGCAGTACTTC. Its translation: CASSETPNYEQYF.

CDR3 loop: CSVEDPPSSGANVLTF. CDR3 nucleotide sequence: TGCAGCGTTGAAGATCCTCCCAGCTCTGGGGCCAACGTCCTGACTTTC. This chain connects TRBV29-1 to TRBJ2-6, with D unresolved. CDR3 length equals 16 residues. The V end lost 0 bases, the J end lost 0 bases, and 9 bases lay between the germline ends. Germline V gives CDR1 SQVTM, CDR2 ANQGSEA.

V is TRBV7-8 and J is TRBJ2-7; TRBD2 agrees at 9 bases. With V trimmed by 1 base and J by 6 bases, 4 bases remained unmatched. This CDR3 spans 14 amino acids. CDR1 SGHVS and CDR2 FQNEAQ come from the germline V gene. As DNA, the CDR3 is TGTGCCAGCAGCTTAGGGCTAGCGGGAACCGAGCAGTACTTC. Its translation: CASSLGLAGTEQYF.

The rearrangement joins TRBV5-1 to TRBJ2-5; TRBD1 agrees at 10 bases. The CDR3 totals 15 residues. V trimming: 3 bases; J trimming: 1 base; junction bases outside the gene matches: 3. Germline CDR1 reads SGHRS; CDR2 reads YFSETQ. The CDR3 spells CASSSDRGVQETQYF. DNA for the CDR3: TGCGCCAGCAGCTCGGACAGGGGGGTCCAAGAGACCCAGTACTTC.

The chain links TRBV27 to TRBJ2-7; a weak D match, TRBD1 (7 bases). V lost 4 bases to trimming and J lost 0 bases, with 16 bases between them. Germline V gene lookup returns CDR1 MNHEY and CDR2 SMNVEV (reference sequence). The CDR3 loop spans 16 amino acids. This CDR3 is CASSYSTGEASYEQYF. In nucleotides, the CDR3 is TGTGCCAGCAGTTACTCAACAGGGGAGGCCTCCTACGAGCAGTACTTC.

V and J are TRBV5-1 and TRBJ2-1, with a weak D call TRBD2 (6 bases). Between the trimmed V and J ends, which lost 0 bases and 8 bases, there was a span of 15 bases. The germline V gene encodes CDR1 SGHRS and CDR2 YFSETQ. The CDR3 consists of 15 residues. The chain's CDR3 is CASSLARISGDEQFF. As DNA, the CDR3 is TGCGCCAGCAGCTTGGCGCGGATCTCGGGGGATGAGCAGTTCTTC.

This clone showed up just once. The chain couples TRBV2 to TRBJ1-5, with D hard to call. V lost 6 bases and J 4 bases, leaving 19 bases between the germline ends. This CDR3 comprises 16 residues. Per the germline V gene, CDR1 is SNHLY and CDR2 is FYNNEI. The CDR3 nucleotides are TGTGCCAGCAGGTCTTATCACGGAGCCTCGAATCAGCCCCAGCATTTT. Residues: CASRSYHGASNQPQHF.